Given below is one T cell receptor (beta chain) in context. The CDR3 extends over 13 amino acids. V dropped 2 bases and J dropped 5 bases, with 10 bases sitting between them. Germline loops: CDR1 SGHVS, CDR2 FNYEAQ. The source of the sample is a study of OX40 agonist ivuxolimab in advanced cancers. Study summary: Participants, 70% to 90% male, averaged roughly 55 years of age, ranging from 23 to 79.

Assay: immunoSEQ multiplex PCR; the TCRdb copy retains only in-frame clones and omits some. The repertoire holds about 26,000 clones, with around 75% as singletons. The source was CD4+ or CD8+ T cells sorted from blood, collected in a trial of the OX40 agonist ivuxolimab. The V call is TRBV7-6, the J call TRBJ2-7; D perhaps matches TRBD1 (5 bases). This receptor was obtained from an adult with an advanced solid tumor such as melanoma, head and neck, liver or kidney cancer. CDR3 nucleotide sequence: TGTGCCAGCAGCTTAATAGGGGTCGACGAGCAGTACTTC. It encodes CASSLIGVDEQYF.